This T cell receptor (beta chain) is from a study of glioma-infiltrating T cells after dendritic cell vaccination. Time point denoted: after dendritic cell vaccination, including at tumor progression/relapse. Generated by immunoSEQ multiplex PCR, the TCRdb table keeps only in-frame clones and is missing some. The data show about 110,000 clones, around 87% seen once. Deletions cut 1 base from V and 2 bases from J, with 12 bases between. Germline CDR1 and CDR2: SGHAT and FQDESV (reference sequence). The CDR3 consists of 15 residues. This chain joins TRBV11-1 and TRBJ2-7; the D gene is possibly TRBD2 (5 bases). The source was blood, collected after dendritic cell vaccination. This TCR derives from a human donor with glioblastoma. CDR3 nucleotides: TGTGCCAGCAGCTTAGATCCGTCCGGGACCTACGAGCAGTACTTC. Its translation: CASSLDPSGTYEQYF.